This T cell receptor beta chain was identified during a study of Ad26.COV2.S vaccination and SARS-CoV-2 variants. Study overall: Once, or twice with 56 days between doses, Ad26.COV2.S was given intramuscularly. Study-wide results and limits: Vaccine and placebo groups showed comparable non-spike TCR breadth. It was vaccine recipients, not placebo recipients, who had the higher spike-specific TCR breadth.

Note on this clone: What it recognizes is unknown.

Clones were sequenced by immunoSEQ multiplex PCR, and TCRdb holds only the in-frame ones, with some missing. The table shows about 280,000 clones, with approximately 89% occurring only once. Treatment noted: some 20 received Ad26.COV2.S at low or high dose, single or two shots; about five received placebo; per-sample allocation not given. After the first vaccine or placebo injection, samples were drawn on day 63. As its vector, the vaccine had Ad26, which expressed Wuhan-strain SARS-CoV-2 spike. Germline trimming cut 3 bases from V and 5 bases from J; bases unmatched to any gene: 5. Germline CDR1 is SGHNT and CDR2 is YYREEE (reference sequence). The CDR3 length is 14 residues.

The source material was peripheral blood, sampled in a trial of Ad26.COV2.S vaccine versus placebo. The gene calls are TRBV5-4 and TRBJ2-5, with 9 nucleotides matching TRBD1. The TCR originated in a person between 18 and 65 years old who received the Ad26.COV2.S COVID-19 vaccine or a placebo. CDR3 protein: CASSSTGGKETQYF. The DNA of the CDR3 is TGTGCCAGCAGCTCGACAGGGGGGAAGGAGACCCAGTACTTC.